One sample yielded the 27 T cell receptor beta chains listed below, sequenced in a study of blood T cell repertoires in COVID-19. TCRdb's table, derived via immunoSEQ multiplex PCR, lists solely in-frame clones and lacks some. The sample holds about 230,000 clones, about 85% seen once. Sequences were obtained from peripheral blood. Every receptor here comes from a woman of 80 years or more with active or convalescent COVID-19.

CDR3 DNA: TGCGCCAGCAGCTCGACGGGACGGGGGGCTGGGGCCAACGTCCTGACTTTC. It yields the protein CASSSTGRGAGANVLTF. The J gene is TRBJ2-6, the V gene TRBV5-1; the match to TRBD2 covers 7 bases. CDR3 length: 17 residues. Germline V gene lookup returns CDR1 SGHRS and CDR2 YFSETQ. Trimming removed 3 bases from V and 2 bases from J; junction bases left unmatched: 8.

The J gene is TRBJ2-7, the V gene TRBV11-2, with D possibly matching TRBD2 (6 bases). The CDR3 runs 11 residues. Trimming left V 5 bases short and J 7 bases short, with 9 bases between. From germline, CDR1 is SGHAT and CDR2 FQNNGV. The CDR3 loop is CASSRAGEQYF. CDR3 sequence (DNA): TGTGCCAGCAGCCGCGCGGGGGAGCAGTACTTC.

In this sample, this clone turned up once. This chain connects TRBV6-2 or TRBV6-3 to TRBJ1-4; TRBD1 matches at 7 bases. CDR1 and CDR2 from the germline V gene are MNHEY and SVGEGT. With 4 bases clipped from V and 13 bases from J, the junction kept 9 bases outside the gene matches. The CDR3 has 13 amino acids. The CDR3 DNA reads TGTGCCAGCAGTTTAACCGGGACAGTGGGACTGTTTTTT. As protein: CASSLTGTVGLFF.

The gene calls are TRBV30 and TRBJ2-7; a possible D gene is TRBD1 (5 bases). The CDR3 is 12 amino acids. CDR1 and CDR2 (germline): GTSNPN, SVGIG (reference sequence). Deletions cut 3 bases from V and 9 bases from J, with 15 bases between. The CDR3 spells CAWRDTYVGQYF. For the CDR3, the DNA is TGTGCCTGGAGGGACACTTATGTTGGGCAGTACTTC.

The V call is TRBV7-3, the J call TRBJ2-7; 7 nucleotides match TRBD1. This CDR3 is built from 14 residues. The trim removed 3 bases at V and 2 bases at J, leaving 4 bases unmatched. From germline, CDR1 is SGHTA and CDR2 FQGTGA. The CDR3 sequence: CASSLGDSPYEQYF. Here the CDR3 DNA reads TGTGCCAGCAGCTTGGGGGACAGCCCCTACGAGCAGTACTTC. The complete variable domain, with remaining parts taken from reference TRBV7-3 and TRBJ2-7, reads GAGVSQTPSNKVTEKGKYVELRCDPISGHTALYWYRQSLGQGPEFLIYFQGTGAADDSGLPNDRFFAVRPEGSVSTLKIQRTERGDSAVYLCASSLGDSPYEQYFGPGTRLTVT.

This chain connects TRBV5-6 to TRBJ2-3; D is perhaps TRBD2 (6 bases). Trimming stripped 6 bases from V and 0 bases from J, with 14 bases between. The CDR3 extends over 15 amino acids. Germline lookup yields CDR1 SGHDT and CDR2 YYEEEE. CDR3 bases: TGTGCCAGCACCATAATTAGCGGCAGCACAGATACGCAGTATTTT. Protein product: CASTIISGSTDTQYF.

The chain is built from TRBV4-3 and TRBJ2-7; TRBD1 matches 7 bases. CDR1 and CDR2 (germline): LGHNA, YSLEER. This CDR3 is 15 amino acids long. V was pared by 1 base and J by 4 bases, with 7 bases of the junction left unmatched. The CDR3 sequence is CASSQATRGLYEQYF. The DNA of the CDR3 is TGCGCCAGCAGCCAAGCCACCAGGGGGTTGTACGAGCAGTACTTC.

The chain joins TRBV12-5 to TRBJ1-1, with a tentative D call TRBD1 (6 bases). The CDR3 runs 16 residues. The V and J ends lost 2 bases and 5 bases respectively, with 18 bases between them. The germline V gene encodes CDR1 LGHNT and CDR2 FRNRAP. The CDR3 protein is CASGLPSGGPQTEAFF. The CDR3 DNA reads TGTGCTAGTGGTTTGCCTTCCGGGGGGCCGCAGACTGAAGCTTTCTTT.

This chain uses TRBV6-1 with TRBJ2-2, with unresolved D. The CDR3 has 13 amino acids. V was pared by 2 bases and J by 7 bases, with 8 bases between. Looked up from germline, CDR1 is MNHNS and CDR2 is SASEGT. The chain's CDR3 is CASSELRNGELFF. CDR3 bases: TGTGCCAGCAGTGAATTGCGAAACGGGGAGCTGTTTTTT.

The rearrangement uses TRBV4-3 and TRBJ1-1; no clear D. The germline gives CDR1 LGHNA, CDR2 YSLEER. CDR3 length: 15 amino acids. Trimming removed 4 bases at V and 1 base at J, with 13 bases between. The CDR3 bases are TGCGCCAGCAGCCCCCGGCCGGAGGGGAACACTGAAGCTTTCTTT. Translation: CASSPRPEGNTEAFF.

This clone was seen more than once but under ten times. The V and J genes are TRBV28 and TRBJ2-3, with 7 bases matching TRBD2. The CDR3 has 14 amino acids. V lost 6 bases and J lost 1; bases outside the gene matches: 4. CDR1 MDHEN and CDR2 SYDVKM come from the germline V gene. Here the CDR3 reads CASSTTSRTDTQYF. The CDR3 DNA reads TGTGCCAGCAGCACGACTAGCCGCACAGATACGCAGTATTTT. Complete variable domain (other parts from reference TRBV28 and TRBJ2-3): DVKVTQSSRYLVKRTGEKVFLECVQDMDHENMFWYRQDPGLGLRLIYFSYDVKMKEKGDIPEGYSVSREKKERFSLILESASTNQTSMYLCASSTTSRTDTQYFGPGTRLTVL.

The gene calls are TRBV6-6 and TRBJ2-7, with 14 positions matching TRBD2. V lost 6 bases, J lost 5 bases, and 6 bases stayed unmatched. The CDR3 consists of 15 residues. Germline V gene sequence: CDR1 MNHNY, CDR2 SVGAGI (reference sequence). CDR3 DNA sequence: TGTGCCAGCAGCCCGGGGACTAGCGGGAGCAACGAGCAGTACTTC. Translating it yields CASSPGTSGSNEQYF.

This clone came up once. This sequence joins TRBV30 and TRBJ1-2, with TRBD1 matching over 11 bases. From germline, CDR1 is GTSNPN and CDR2 SVGIG (reference sequence). J was trimmed by 2 bases and V by 8 bases; bases with no gene match: 4. The CDR3 spans 13 residues. The CDR3 region has the DNA TGTGCCACCGGACAGGGGGCAAACTATGGCTACACCTTC. As protein: CATGQGANYGYTF.

This chain connects TRBV15 to TRBJ1-6; the match to TRBD1 covers 8 bases. The trim removed 8 bases at V and 14 bases at J, leaving 8 bases unmatched. Germline V gives CDR1 LNHNV, CDR2 YYDKDF (reference sequence). The CDR3 contains 12 residues. In DNA form, the CDR3 reads TGTGCCACCGACGCTGGGACAGGTACCCTCCACTTT. This translates into CATDAGTGTLHF.

The V gene is TRBV11-1, the J gene TRBJ2-3, with D possibly matching TRBD2 (7 bases). V lost 1 base to trimming and J lost 5 bases, with 16 bases between them. This CDR3 has 16 residues. Germline V gives CDR1 SGHAT, CDR2 FQDESV (reference sequence). Here the CDR3 DNA reads TGTGCCAGCAGCTTAGATGGGGGGGGCCGTGGAGATACGCAGTATTTT. This encodes CASSLDGGGRGDTQYF.

For this clone: In the same sample, other DNA sequences code for this CDR3. This chain joins TRBV9 and TRBJ2-5; D may be TRBD2 (5 bases). Per germline, CDR1 SGDLS and CDR2 YYNGEE. The length of the CDR3 is 15 residues. Between the trimmed V and J ends, which lost 0 bases and 0 bases, there was a span of 9 bases. The CDR3 here is CASSVGGLYQETQYF. CDR3 bases: TGTGCCAGCAGCGTAGGCGGGCTGTACCAAGAGACCCAGTACTTC. The whole variable domain, remainder taken from reference TRBV9 and TRBJ2-5, is DSGVTQTPKHLITATGQRVTLRCSPRSGDLSVYWYQQSLDQGLQFLIQYYNGEERAKGNILERFSAQQFPDLHSELNLSSLELGDSALYFCASSVGGLYQETQYFGPGTRLLVL.

This clone was observed a few times. The V call is TRBV27, the J call TRBJ2-7, with 11 positions matching TRBD1. This CDR3 comprises 17 residues. Unmatched junction bases numbered 6, after V lost 0 bases and J lost 2 bases. Germline CDR1 reads MNHEY; CDR2 reads SMNVEV (reference sequence). CDR3 sequence reads: CASSLSGTGGRPYEQYF. The DNA of the CDR3 is TGTGCCAGCAGTTTATCGGGGACAGGGGGTCGCCCCTACGAGCAGTACTTC.

The V gene is TRBV5-5, the J gene TRBJ2-5, with D maybe TRBD2 (7 bases). V lost 0 bases to trimming and J lost 6 bases, with 9 bases between them. The CDR3 is 13 residues long. The germline CDR1 and CDR2 sequences are SGHKS and YYEKEE (reference sequence). CDR3 nucleotide sequence: TGTGCCAGCAGCTTGGAGGGGGGGCAGACCCAGTACTTC. Encoded protein: CASSLEGGQTQYF.

The chain has TRBV19 and TRBJ2-5; 10 bases line up with TRBD1. The CDR3 is 14 residues long. Germline loops: CDR1 LNHDA, CDR2 SQIVND (reference sequence). With 8 bases clipped from V and 7 bases from J, the junction kept 10 bases outside the gene matches. The DNA of the CDR3 is TGTGCCAGTGGACAGGGGGGGGCCCCCGGGACCCAGTACTTC. Encoded protein: CASGQGGAPGTQYF.

This clone was counted only a few times. V usage is TRBV5-1 and J usage is TRBJ2-7; D unresolved. This CDR3 has 16 amino acids. V was pared by 2 bases and J by 0 bases, with 15 bases between. Germline CDR1 reads SGHRS; CDR2 reads YFSETQ. CDR3 coding DNA: TGCGCCAGCAGCTTAAATTTACCAGCGAGCTCCTACGAGCAGTACTTC. Residues: CASSLNLPASSYEQYF.

This rearrangement joins TRBV4-1 to TRBJ1-2; 9 bases align to TRBD1. Germline V CDR1 and CDR2: MGHRA, YSYEKL. The CDR3 spans 17 residues. J gave up 7 bases and V 1 base, and 13 bases lay outside the gene matches. This CDR3 reads CASSQVVPRQGGGGYTF. The CDR3 nucleotides are TGCGCCAGCAGCCAAGTAGTACCCAGACAGGGGGGTGGTGGCTACACCTTC.

The chain carries TRBV11-2 and TRBJ2-3, with a tentative D call TRBD2 (5 bases). There are 14 residues in the CDR3. Germline V CDR1 and CDR2: SGHAT, FQNNGV. V gave up 3 bases and J gave up 6 bases, with 13 bases separating them. The CDR3 reads CASSLAGVRDTQYF. As DNA, the CDR3 is TGTGCCAGCAGCTTGGCGGGTGTGAGGGATACGCAGTATTTT.

The rearrangement uses TRBV7-2 and TRBJ1-4, with D hard to call. This CDR3 region has 14 residues. Trimming pared 5 bases from V and 3 bases from J, leaving 10 bases between. Germline V gene data show CDR1 as SGHTA and CDR2 as FQGNSA. In DNA form, the CDR3 reads TGTGCCAGCAGCCGCAGGCCCCCTAATGAAAAACTGTTTTTT. It encodes CASSRRPPNEKLFF.

This chain uses TRBV7-2 with TRBJ2-1; TRBD2 matches 12 bases. This CDR3 comprises 15 residues. The ends lost 1 base at V and 9 bases at J; junction bases unmatched: 4. Germline loops: CDR1 SGHTA, CDR2 FQGNSA. The CDR3 bases are TGTGCCAGCAGCTTAGGGTCTAGCGGGAGGGGTGAGCAGTTCTTC. Encoded protein: CASSLGSSGRGEQFF.

The chain uses TRBV12-3 or TRBV12-4 and TRBJ2-2; possible D gene TRBD1, 6 bases. The CDR3 is 13 residues long. V was shortened by 4 bases and J by 9 bases, with 12 bases between the two germline ends. CDR3 bases: TGTGCCAGCAGTTCACGGACAGTCCGGGAGCTGTTTTTT. Protein product: CASSSRTVRELFF.

The V and J genes are TRBV6-2 or TRBV6-3 and TRBJ2-5; 9 bases are a match to TRBD1. V lost 0 bases and J lost 5; bases outside the gene matches: 19. Germline lookup yields CDR1 MNHEY and CDR2 SVGEGT. This CDR3 contains 20 residues. The DNA of the CDR3 is TGTGCCAGCAGTTACTCTTTATATATGTCGGGACAGGGAGTAGGTGAGACCCAGTACTTC. Translation: CASSYSLYMSGQGVGETQYF.

This chain joins TRBV6-4 and TRBJ1-3; a weak D match, TRBD1 (6 bases). Germline-derived CDR1 and CDR2 are MRHNA and SNTAGT. The CDR3 extends over 15 amino acids. Between the trimmed V and J ends, which lost 4 bases and 0 bases, there was a span of 10 bases. The CDR3 protein is CASSADRSSGNTIYF. CDR3 DNA: TGTGCCAGCAGTGCCGACAGGAGCTCTGGAAACACCATATATTTT.